This TCR beta chain was captured in a study of OX40 agonist ivuxolimab in advanced cancers. Study details: Ivuxolimab doses were 0.01, 0.1, 0.3, 1.5, 3 or 10 mg/kg every 2 weeks.

The CDR3 is made up of 15 amino acids. The germline gives CDR1 SGHTA, CDR2 FQGNSA. The ends lost 5 bases at V and 5 bases at J; junction bases unmatched: 10. Assay: immunoSEQ multiplex PCR; the TCRdb copy retains only in-frame clones and omits some. The data contain about 35,000 clones, roughly 90% of them singletons. The J gene is TRBJ2-7, the V gene TRBV7-2; 9 positions match TRBD1. Source: CD4+ or CD8+ T cells sorted from blood, taken in a trial of the OX40 agonist ivuxolimab. The TCR comes from an adult with an advanced solid tumor such as melanoma, head and neck, liver or kidney cancer. CDR3 sequence: CASSQGWTGVDEQYF. CDR3 in DNA: TGTGCCAGCAGCCAAGGCTGGACAGGGGTTGACGAGCAGTACTTC.